These 21 T cell receptor beta chains originate from one sample sequenced in a study of cytomegalovirus exposure and HLA in healthy donors. Libraries were prepared by immunoSEQ multiplex PCR; TCRdb keeps only in-frame clonotypes and omits some of them. There are about 240,000 clones in the sample; approximately 83% occur only once, and around 1.3% lies in the top ten. Source material: PBMCs. These receptors all stem from a woman younger than 45 in good health and CMV-seropositive.

The J gene is TRBJ2-3, the V gene TRBV27, with D perhaps TRBD2 (5 bases). The germline V gene has CDR1 MNHEY and CDR2 SMNVEV (reference sequence). V dropped 7 bases and J dropped 1 base, with 12 bases sitting between them. The CDR3 loop spans 14 amino acids. CDR3 nucleotide sequence: TGTGCCAGCAAGAGGAACGGGGGCACAGATACGCAGTATTTT. This sequence encodes CASKRNGGTDTQYF.

The chain combines TRBV11-2 with TRBJ2-7; the D is unclear. V lost 4 bases to trimming and J lost 3 bases, with 10 bases between them. Germline CDR1 SGHAT, CDR2 FQNNGV. The CDR3 is 13 residues long. The CDR3 DNA reads TGTGCCAGCAGCTCCCCCTCGGTCTACGAGCAGTACTTC. Protein sequence: CASSSPSVYEQYF.

This clone was seen more than once but under ten times. The chain has TRBV19 and TRBJ1-5, with TRBD1 identical over 11 bases. Unmatched junction bases numbered 9, after V lost 5 bases and J lost 6 bases. The CDR3 is made up of 16 amino acids. Germline CDR1 and CDR2: LNHDA and SQIVND (reference sequence). CDR3 nucleotides: TGTGCCAGTAGTTTGGACAGGGGGCCAGCGGTTCAGCCCCAGCATTTT. It is translated as CASSLDRGPAVQPQHF.

The V and J genes are TRBV6-5 and TRBJ1-5; no firm D call. The CDR3 totals 14 residues. The germline V and J ends were trimmed by 0 bases and 7 bases, with 10 bases remaining between them. The germline gives CDR1 MNHEY, CDR2 SVGAGI. The CDR3 loop is CASSYSEGGQPQHF. In DNA form, the CDR3 reads TGTGCCAGCAGTTACTCGGAGGGAGGCCAGCCCCAGCATTTT.

This clone was seen just once. The V call is TRBV25-1, the J call TRBJ2-1; tentatively, D is TRBD2 (5 bases). The ends were cut back, 10 bases at V and 1 base at J, with 14 bases in the middle. This CDR3 is built from 14 residues. CDR1 MGHDK and CDR2 SYGVNS come from the germline V gene. The CDR3 nucleotides read TGTGCCACCACAAGGGCGGGTTCCTACAATGAGCAGTTCTTC. Translation gives CATTRAGSYNEQFF.

The J gene is TRBJ1-1, the V gene TRBV13, with no clear D. The CDR3 loop spans 15 amino acids. V lost 1 base, J lost 11 bases, and 20 bases lay in between. CDR1 PRHDT and CDR2 FYEKMQ come from the germline V gene (reference sequence). The CDR3 DNA is TGTGCCAGCAGCTTAGCATTGGCAGGATTGGGTCGGGCTTTCTTT. Encoded protein: CASSLALAGLGRAFF.

The chain recombines TRBV2 with TRBJ1-1; D is perhaps TRBD1 (6 bases). The length of the CDR3 is 13 residues. Trimming took off 8 bases at V and 1 base at J, with 11 bases between the two ends. Looked up from germline, CDR1 is SNHLY and CDR2 is FYNNEI. CDR3 DNA: TGTGCCAGCTGGGAACAGGGGAACACTGAAGCTTTCTTT. It codes for CASWEQGNTEAFF. Full variable domain (rest looked up from reference TRBV2 and TRBJ1-1): EPEVTQTPSHQVTQMGQEVILRCVPISNHLYFYWYRQILGQKVEFLVSFYNNEISEKSEIFDDQFSVERPDGSNFTLKIRSTKLEDSAMYFCASWEQGNTEAFFGQGTRLTVV.

This chain joins TRBV5-5 and TRBJ1-5; the D gene is possibly TRBD1 (5 bases). The V gene lost 4 bases and the J gene lost 5 bases, with 22 bases spanning the gap. Germline V gene data show CDR1 as SGHKS and CDR2 as YYEKEE (reference sequence). The CDR3 loop spans 17 amino acids. CDR3 amino acids: CASSQSWGREIDQPQHF. As DNA, the CDR3 is TGTGCCAGCAGCCAATCCTGGGGACGGGAGATAGATCAGCCCCAGCATTTT.

This chain links TRBV30 with TRBJ2-3, with 15 bases lining up with TRBD2. Germline V gene data show CDR1 as GTSNPN and CDR2 as SVGIG (reference sequence). V lost 7 bases to trimming and J lost 3 bases; unmatched junction nucleotides: 5. The CDR3 is 15 residues long. CDR3 in DNA: TGTGCCTCGACCGGGACTAGCGGGAGGACAGATACGCAGTATTTT. Translation: CASTGTSGRTDTQYF.

This clone came up once. The chain combines TRBV7-8 with TRBJ2-5; 9 bases agree with TRBD2. V was clipped by 1 base and J by 4 bases; unmatched bases: 16. Germline assignment: CDR1 SGHVS and CDR2 FQNEAQ. CDR3 length: 19 residues. The CDR3 sequence is CASSLVADLVAGEAETQYF. CDR3 DNA sequence: TGTGCCAGCAGCTTAGTGGCCGACCTGGTAGCGGGAGAGGCAGAGACCCAGTACTTC.

The chain recombines TRBV14 with TRBJ2-1; D remains unclear. Trimming took off 4 bases at V and 8 bases at J, with 12 bases between the two ends. The CDR3 covers 13 residues. Looked up from germline, CDR1 is SGHDN and CDR2 is FVKESK. The DNA of the CDR3 is TGTGCCAGCAGCCTGCTAGTTTACCATGAGCAGTTCTTC. Its translation is CASSLLVYHEQFF.

The chain recombines TRBV9 with TRBJ2-3; 9 bases match TRBD2. The CDR3 contains 17 residues. Germline values: CDR1 SGDLS, CDR2 YYNGEE. After removal of 4 bases from V and 3 bases from J, the junction contained 12 bases not matched to a gene. CDR3 region: CASSRGVSGSGTDTQYF. Here the CDR3 DNA reads TGTGCCAGCAGCCGAGGGGTTAGCGGGAGCGGAACAGATACGCAGTATTTT.

About this clone: This sample also contains other DNA sequences that code for the same CDR3. V gene TRBV27 combines with J gene TRBJ1-5; 7 bases are shared with TRBD1. The CDR3 spans 14 residues. V shed 5 bases, J shed 1 base, and the junction held 2 bases outside the gene matches. Germline V lookup: CDR1 MNHEY, CDR2 SMNVEV (reference sequence). The CDR3 sequence is CASSLTGSNQPQHF. The CDR3 region has the DNA TGTGCCAGCAGTCTGACAGGGAGCAATCAGCCCCAGCATTTT.

Only one count was recorded for this clone. J is TRBJ2-5 and V is TRBV6-1, with 8 bases lining up with TRBD1. The germline CDR1 and CDR2 sequences are MNHNS and SASEGT. The CDR3 spans 15 residues. Unmatched junction bases numbered 7, after V lost 3 bases and J lost 4 bases. CDR3 in DNA: TGTGCCAGCAGTGATTCCTCAGGGGGCGTAGAGACCCAGTACTTC. Translated: CASSDSSGGVETQYF.

The genes are TRBV28 and TRBJ2-1; tentatively, D is TRBD1 (6 bases). Looked up from germline, CDR1 is MDHEN and CDR2 is SYDVKM. The CDR3 has 15 residues. Trimming cost V 7 bases and J 12 bases, with 25 bases left between them. Here the CDR3 reads CASTEQGNSIFGQFF. The DNA for the CDR3 is TGTGCCAGCACCGAACAGGGAAACAGCATTTTTGGGCAGTTCTTC.

The CDR3 protein is CASSQVVAGGREQFF. The CDR3 DNA sequence: TGCGCCAGCAGCCAAGTGGTAGCGGGAGGGCGCGAGCAGTTCTTC. The rearrangement uses TRBV4-1 and TRBJ2-1, with TRBD2 matching 11 bases. This CDR3 comprises 15 residues. Germline trimming cut 1 base from V and 10 bases from J; bases unmatched to any gene: 6. From germline, CDR1 is MGHRA and CDR2 YSYEKL.

This clone has only a few counts. The chain joins TRBV4-2 to TRBJ2-2; a weak D match, TRBD2 (5 bases). Germline CDR1 and CDR2: LGHNA and YNFKEQ. The CDR3 totals 17 residues. V was clipped by 0 bases and J by 0 bases, with 11 bases between them. CDR3 in amino acids: CASSQEGQAANTGELFF. The CDR3, as DNA: TGTGCCAGCAGCCAAGAAGGTCAAGCGGCGAACACCGGGGAGCTGTTTTTT.

The chain couples TRBV28 to TRBJ1-5; possibly TRBD1 for D (5 bases). Germline CDR1 reads MDHEN; CDR2 reads SYDVKM. Trimming took off 2 bases at V and 4 bases at J, with 15 bases between the two ends. The CDR3 has 16 residues. The CDR3 loop is CASSLAGVGRNQPQHF. CDR3 bases: TGTGCCAGCAGTTTAGCGGGGGTAGGTAGGAATCAGCCCCAGCATTTT.

The CDR3 nucleotides read TGTGCCAGCAGTTTTTTTGCCGGGACTAGCGGGGATGTAGGGGAGCTGTTTTTT. It codes for CASSFFAGTSGDVGELFF. V is TRBV27 and J is TRBJ2-2, with 13 bases aligning to TRBD2. This CDR3 has 18 amino acids. V shed 3 bases, J shed 8 bases, and the junction held 12 bases outside the gene matches. Germline assignment: CDR1 MNHEY and CDR2 SMNVEV (reference sequence).

The chain combines TRBV27 with TRBJ1-5, with 8 bases lining up with TRBD1. CDR3 length: 18 residues. The V gene end was trimmed by 3 bases and the J gene end by 1 base; junction bases not matched to a gene: 11. The germline V gene encodes CDR1 MNHEY and CDR2 SMNVEV (reference sequence). CDR3 bases: TGTGCCAGCAGTTTCCCACCCGACAGGGGCTGGAGCAATCAGCCCCAGCATTTT. Amino acids: CASSFPPDRGWSNQPQHF.

The chain carries TRBV21-1 and TRBJ2-7; the table gives TRBD1 as D, unverified against the DNA. TRBV21-1 is deemed a pseudogene. The CDR3 is made up of 15 amino acids. The CDR3 spells CASGKTSGTGDEQYF. DNA for the CDR3: TGTGCCAGCGGTAAAACTTCCGGGACAGGGGACGAGCAGTACTTC.